This entry is about one TCR beta chain. Its antigen remains unidentified. Generated by immunoSEQ multiplex PCR, the TCRdb table keeps only in-frame clones and is missing some. The repertoire holds fewer than 80,000 clones, over 95% seen once, with roughly 4.5% in the top ten. The sample belongs to a study of cytomegalovirus exposure and HLA in healthy donors. Study observations and caveats: The finding came from a later analysis; first-cohort TCR clusters tended to co-occur in the roughly 120 validation repertoires. Reports credit the classifier with highly specific, highly sensitive diagnosis of cytomegalovirus status. Cytomegalovirus-associated TCR beta chains were listed, numbering 150 to 200.

The validation cohort, a group of 120 subjects, included the donors and was separate from the roughly 620-subject first cohort. V trimming: 1 base; J trimming: 1 base; junction bases outside the gene matches: 4. Germline CDR1 is KGHSH and CDR2 is LQKENI. CDR3 length equals 16 residues. The source is a woman aged 18-29 years in good health and CMV-seropositive. The source material was PBMCs. The J gene is TRBJ2-1, the V gene TRBV18, with 7 bases identical to TRBD2. The CDR3 DNA sequence: TGTGCCAGCTCACCACGATCTAGCGGATCCTACAATGAGCAGTTCTTC. Its translation: CASSPRSSGSYNEQFF.